This passage covers 22 T cell receptor beta chains from one sample sequenced in a study of CD8 T cells in Susac syndrome. An input of about 0.5 to 1 ug of RNA was subjected to reverse transcription using random hexamers. Using its own MiXCR run on the immunoSEQ multiplex PCR reads, TCRdb lists one record per CDR3 protein. In the table there are 300,000 to 350,000 distinct CDR3 sequences, 92% of which are singletons. Sequenced material: CD4+ T cells from PBMCs. Every receptor here comes from a human donor with multiple sclerosis.

The chain links TRBV5-1 to TRBJ1-1; the D gene is possibly TRBD1 (5 bases). Germline V gives CDR1 SGHRS, CDR2 YFSETQ. The CDR3 is 12 residues long. Trimming stripped 0 bases from V and 10 bases from J, with 10 bases between. CDR3 loop: CASSLATGPAFF. The CDR3 DNA is TGCGCCAGCAGCTTGGCGACGGGGCCAGCTTTCTTT.

The chain couples TRBV12-3 or TRBV12-4 to TRBJ2-3; 10 bases are a match to TRBD1. The CDR3 has 17 residues. Germline trimming cut 5 bases from V and 0 bases from J; bases unmatched to any gene: 8. For the CDR3, the DNA is TGTGCCAGCAGTCCCCCGACAGGGGGCGGGAGCACAGATACGCAGTATTTT. Protein sequence: CASSPPTGGGSTDTQYF.

For the CDR3, the DNA is TGTGCTAGTGGGTCGGGTCGTCCGGGAAGCAATCAGCCCCAGCATTTT. It encodes CASGSGRPGSNQPQHF. J is TRBJ1-5 and V is TRBV12-5, with D hard to call. This CDR3 has 16 residues. Germline V gene lookup returns CDR1 LGHNT and CDR2 FRNRAP. V lost 6 bases and J lost 1, with 16 bases in between.

V is TRBV7-3 and J is TRBJ2-3; 11 bases line up with TRBD1. Germline V lookup: CDR1 SGHTA, CDR2 FQGTGA. V trimming: 3 bases; J trimming: 2 bases; junction bases outside the gene matches: 7. The CDR3 extends over 17 amino acids. CDR3: CASSLTGTGGATDTQYF. In DNA, the CDR3 is TGTGCCAGCAGCTTGACCGGGACAGGGGGTGCCACAGATACGCAGTATTTT.

This chain connects TRBV10-3 to TRBJ2-1; D may be TRBD1 or TRBD2 (6 bases each). Trimming removed 1 base at V and 7 bases at J, with 20 bases between. CDR1 is ENHRY, CDR2 SYGVKD, per germline. The CDR3 is 17 residues long. The CDR3 bases are TGTGCCATCAGTGAGTTTGGGGGGCCAGGGTATCGGAATGAGCAGTTCTTC. Translated, it gives CAISEFGGPGYRNEQFF.

V usage is TRBV20-1 and J usage is TRBJ1-6; D is uncertain. The CDR3 length is 14 residues. With 7 bases removed from V and 0 bases from J, the gap between germline ends came to 10 bases. Looked up from germline, CDR1 is DFQATT and CDR2 is SNEGSKA (reference sequence). The CDR3 DNA sequence: TGCAGTGTTCCAGGAAGCTCCTATAATTCACCCCTCCACTTT. The encoded protein is CSVPGSSYNSPLHF.

The genes are TRBV12-3 or TRBV12-4 and TRBJ1-2; perhaps TRBD1 as D (5 bases). V was shortened by 1 base and J by 4 bases, with 7 bases between the two germline ends. CDR3 length equals 13 residues. CDR3 sequence (DNA): TGTGCCAGCAGTTTAGAACAGGCCTATGGCTACACCTTC. Protein: CASSLEQAYGYTF.

The J gene is TRBJ2-7, the V gene TRBV27; 11 nucleotides match TRBD2. V lost 4 bases to trimming and J lost 5 bases; unmatched junction nucleotides: 13. CDR1 is MNHEY and CDR2 is SMNVEV in the germline V gene (reference sequence). The CDR3 extends over 17 amino acids. The CDR3 DNA is TGTGCCAGCAGTTCAATGGGACTAGCGGAGGGGGGGCACGAGCAGTACTTC. Translating it yields CASSSMGLAEGGHEQYF.

The V call is TRBV7-6, the J call TRBJ1-1; no firm D call. CDR1 and CDR2 from the germline V gene are SGHVS and FNYEAQ. With 5 bases removed from V and 5 bases from J, the gap between germline ends came to 12 bases. This CDR3 contains 13 residues. CDR3 DNA: TGTGCCAGCAGCCCGAATAGGGTTACTGAAGCTTTCTTT. It specifies CASSPNRVTEAFF.

The chain employs TRBV18 and TRBJ1-1, with 7 bases that match TRBD1. V lost 4 bases to trimming and J lost 0 bases; unmatched junction nucleotides: 8. From germline, CDR1 is KGHSH and CDR2 LQKENI. This CDR3 has 16 amino acids. The CDR3 region has the DNA TGTGCCAGCTCACTGGGGCAGGGGGTCTTGAACACTGAAGCTTTCTTT. Amino acid sequence: CASSLGQGVLNTEAFF.

This chain links TRBV11-2 with TRBJ2-7, with TRBD1 matching 7 bases. This CDR3 has 15 residues. After removal of 4 bases from V and 2 bases from J, the junction contained 8 bases not matched to a gene. Germline CDR1 is SGHAT and CDR2 is FQNNGV. The DNA for the CDR3 is TGTGCCAGCAGCTCTCGACAGGGTTTCGCCTACGAGCAGTACTTC. Amino acid sequence: CASSSRQGFAYEQYF.

The rearrangement links TRBV5-1 to TRBJ2-3; D perhaps matches TRBD2 (6 bases). There are 15 residues in the CDR3. The V gene's germline CDR1 is SGHRS and CDR2 YFSETQ. V lost 4 bases to trimming and J lost 1 base, with 13 bases between them. The CDR3 loop is CASSLGTLGTDTQYF. The CDR3, as DNA: TGCGCCAGCAGCCTCGGGACTTTGGGCACAGATACGCAGTATTTT.

This chain joins TRBV7-8 and TRBJ2-7, with D unclear. The CDR3 loop spans 16 amino acids. Trimming took off 5 bases at V and 1 base at J, with 18 bases between the two ends. Germline assignment: CDR1 SGHVS and CDR2 FQNEAQ. DNA of the CDR3: TGTGCCAGCAGCACCAGGTGGGCAAACCAATCCTACGAGCAGTACTTC. Its protein is CASSTRWANQSYEQYF.

Here the CDR3 reads CASSLDTDEKLFF. The CDR3 region has the DNA TGCGCCAGCAGCTTGGACACCGATGAAAAACTGTTTTTT. The chain carries TRBV5-1 and TRBJ1-4; D unclear. Germline CDR1 is SGHRS and CDR2 is YFSETQ. Trimming cost V 0 bases and J 6 bases, with 6 bases left between them. The CDR3 covers 13 residues. The full variable domain, its missing parts supplied by reference TRBV5-1 and TRBJ1-4, is KAGVTQTPRYLIKTRGQQVTLSCSPISGHRSVSWYQQTPGQGLQFLFEYFSETQRNKGNFPGRFSGRQFSNSRSEMNVSTLELGDSALYLCASSLDTDEKLFFGSGTQLSVL.

This chain links TRBV14 with TRBJ2-1, with D unclear. V was trimmed by 4 bases and J by 7 bases, leaving 14 bases between them. There are 14 residues in the CDR3. Germline CDR1 reads SGHDN; CDR2 reads FVKESK. The chain's CDR3 is CASSPWPHGNEQFF. The CDR3, as DNA: TGTGCCAGCAGCCCGTGGCCCCATGGGAATGAGCAGTTCTTC.

The rearrangement joins TRBV18 to TRBJ1-2; no firm D call. The germline CDR1 and CDR2 sequences are KGHSH and LQKENI. The V and J ends lost 8 bases and 3 bases respectively, with 16 bases between them. The CDR3 is 14 amino acids. The CDR3 spells CASPTGVQDYGYTF. In nucleotides, the CDR3 is TGTGCCAGCCCGACTGGGGTGCAAGACTATGGCTACACCTTC.

The J gene is TRBJ2-7, the V gene TRBV23-1; D is undetermined. TRBV23-1 is an ORF, with its function uncertain. This CDR3 region has 12 residues. V was shortened by 4 bases and J by 4 bases, with 8 bases between the two germline ends. CDR3 nucleotides: TGCGCCAGCAGTCTTCCTAGATACGAGCAGTACTTC. Translation: CASSLPRYEQYF.

V gene TRBV7-8 combines with J gene TRBJ2-4, with 9 bases lining up with TRBD2. V dropped 5 bases and J dropped 2; count of bases not matched to a gene: 10. CDR3 length: 17 amino acids. Per germline, CDR1 SGHVS and CDR2 FQNEAQ. The CDR3 region is CASSPGGREGSKNIQYF. As DNA, the CDR3 is TGTGCCAGCAGCCCTGGTGGGCGGGAGGGGTCCAAAAACATTCAGTACTTC.

The chain employs TRBV7-2 and TRBJ2-1, with 9 bases identical to TRBD1. V was pared by 7 bases and J by 2 bases, with 0 bases of the junction left unmatched. CDR3 length: 13 amino acids. The germline CDR1 and CDR2 sequences are SGHTA and FQGNSA. The CDR3 loop is CASNRGPYNEQFF. The DNA for the CDR3 is TGTGCCAGCAACAGGGGGCCCTACAATGAGCAGTTCTTC.

The rearrangement links TRBV20-1 to TRBJ2-2; tentatively, D is TRBD2 (5 bases). With 1 base removed from V and 7 bases from J, the gap between germline ends came to 10 bases. This CDR3 comprises 13 residues. Germline V gene data show CDR1 as DFQATT and CDR2 as SNEGSKA (reference sequence). CDR3 residues: CSARASSHGELFF. The CDR3 DNA reads as TGCAGTGCTAGAGCCTCTAGCCACGGGGAGCTGTTTTTT.

The rearrangement uses TRBV18 and TRBJ1-5, with D maybe TRBD1 (5 bases). This CDR3 is 15 amino acids long. Per germline, CDR1 KGHSH and CDR2 LQKENI. V dropped 2 bases and J dropped 4 bases, with 12 bases sitting between them. CDR3 sequence (DNA): TGTGCCAGCTCACCATCAGGGATCGAGAATCAGCCCCAGCATTTT. This translates into CASSPSGIENQPQHF.

This chain uses TRBV2 with TRBJ2-1; TRBD2 is a possible D gene (5 bases). The V gene lost 7 bases and the J gene lost 6 bases, with 16 bases spanning the gap. The germline gives CDR1 SNHLY, CDR2 FYNNEI. The CDR3 extends over 14 amino acids. The CDR3: CASTNLPGSNEQFF. CDR3 coding DNA: TGTGCCAGCACAAACCTGCCGGGGTCCAATGAGCAGTTCTTC.